The TCR beta chain under discussion was sequenced for a study of blood T cell repertoires in COVID-19. In the study overall: Samples came from the United States, Italy and Spain, spanning acute and convalescent COVID-19. T cells, B-cell-depleted T cells, or PBMCs provided the cDNA or gDNA that served as material.

Authors' analysis steps: By means of reference gene primer amplification, nucleated cell counts were estimated. Assay: immunoSEQ multiplex PCR; the TCRdb copy retains only in-frame clones and omits some. The DNA gave D and trimming, while V, J and clone size come from that table. The table has about 110,000 clones, 70% to 90% seen once. The CDR3 runs to 15 residues. Germline V gene sequence: CDR1 SGHTA, CDR2 FQGTGA. V shed 4 bases, J shed 4 bases, and the junction held 6 bases outside the gene matches. This chain links TRBV7-3 with TRBJ2-3, with 9 bases matching TRBD1. The receptor comes from a man in his forties with acute or convalescent COVID-19. Sequenced input: peripheral blood. The CDR3 reads CASSSRGDRADTQYF. The CDR3 region has the DNA TGTGCCAGCAGCTCCCGGGGGGACAGGGCAGATACGCAGTATTTT.